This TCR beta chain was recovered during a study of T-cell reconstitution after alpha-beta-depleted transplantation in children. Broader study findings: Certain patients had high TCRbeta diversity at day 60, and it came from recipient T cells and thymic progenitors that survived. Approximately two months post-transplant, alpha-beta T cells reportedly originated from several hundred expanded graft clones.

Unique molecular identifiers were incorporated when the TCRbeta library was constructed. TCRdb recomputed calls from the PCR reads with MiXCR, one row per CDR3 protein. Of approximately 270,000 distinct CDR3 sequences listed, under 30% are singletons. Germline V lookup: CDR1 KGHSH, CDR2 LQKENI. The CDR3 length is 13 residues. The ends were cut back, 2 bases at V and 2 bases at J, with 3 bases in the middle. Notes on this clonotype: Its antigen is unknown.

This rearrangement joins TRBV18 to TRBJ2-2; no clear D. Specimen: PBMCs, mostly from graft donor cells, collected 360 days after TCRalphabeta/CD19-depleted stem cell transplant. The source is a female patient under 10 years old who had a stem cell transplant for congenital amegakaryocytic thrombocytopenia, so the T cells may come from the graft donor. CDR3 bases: TGTGCCAGCTCACCAGATAACACCGGGGAGCTGTTTTTT. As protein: CASSPDNTGELFF.